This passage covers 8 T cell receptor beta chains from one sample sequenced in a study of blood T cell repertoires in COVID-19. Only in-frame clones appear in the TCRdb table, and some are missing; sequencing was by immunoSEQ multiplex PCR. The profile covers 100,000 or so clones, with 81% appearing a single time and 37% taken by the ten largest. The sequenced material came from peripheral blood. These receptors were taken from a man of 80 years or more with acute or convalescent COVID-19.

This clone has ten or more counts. In DNA form, the CDR3 reads TGTGCCAGCAGTGGGGGACAGGGGCGAACCTACGAGCAGTACTTC. Amino acid sequence: CASSGGQGRTYEQYF. J is TRBJ2-7 and V is TRBV2, with 10 bases lining up with TRBD1. The CDR3 covers 15 residues. The V and J ends lost 4 bases and 2 bases, in that order; junction bases with no gene match: 5. Germline CDR1 is SNHLY and CDR2 is FYNNEI.

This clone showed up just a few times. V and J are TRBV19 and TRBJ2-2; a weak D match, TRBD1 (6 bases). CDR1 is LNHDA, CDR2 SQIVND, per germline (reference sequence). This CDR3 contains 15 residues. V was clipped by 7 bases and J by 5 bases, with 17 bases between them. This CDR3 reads CASTLLDRQTGELFF. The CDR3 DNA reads TGTGCCAGTACCCTTCTGGACAGACAAACCGGGGAGCTGTTTTTT.

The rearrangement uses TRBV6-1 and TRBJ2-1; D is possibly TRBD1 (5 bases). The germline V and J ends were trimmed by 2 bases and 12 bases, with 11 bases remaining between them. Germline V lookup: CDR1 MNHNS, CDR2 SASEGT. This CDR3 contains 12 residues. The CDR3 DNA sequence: TGTGCCAGCAGTGAAAGGGGCAGAGGGCAGTTCTTC. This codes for CASSERGRGQFF.

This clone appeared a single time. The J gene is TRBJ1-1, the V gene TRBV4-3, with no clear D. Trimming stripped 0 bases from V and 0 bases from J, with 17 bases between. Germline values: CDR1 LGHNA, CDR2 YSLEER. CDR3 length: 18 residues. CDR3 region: CASSQDPTSLYMNTEAFF. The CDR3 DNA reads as TGCGCCAGCAGCCAAGATCCGACATCCCTTTACATGAACACTGAAGCTTTCTTT.

In DNA form, the CDR3 reads TGTGCCTGGAGTTGGGGGGGCCTACGCTACGAGCAGTACTTC. Encoded protein: CAWSWGGLRYEQYF. This chain uses TRBV30 with TRBJ2-7; possibly TRBD2 for D (7 bases). Trimming stripped 2 bases from V and 3 bases from J, with 14 bases between. Germline V gene data show CDR1 as GTSNPN and CDR2 as SVGIG (reference sequence). This CDR3 comprises 14 residues.

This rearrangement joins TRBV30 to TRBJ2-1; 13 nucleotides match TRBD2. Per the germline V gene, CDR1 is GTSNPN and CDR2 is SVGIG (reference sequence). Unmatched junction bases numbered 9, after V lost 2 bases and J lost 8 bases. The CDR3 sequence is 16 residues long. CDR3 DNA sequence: TGTGCCTGGAGTCCCGGGCGGACTAGCGGGAGTTATGAGCAGTTCTTC. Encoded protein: CAWSPGRTSGSYEQFF.

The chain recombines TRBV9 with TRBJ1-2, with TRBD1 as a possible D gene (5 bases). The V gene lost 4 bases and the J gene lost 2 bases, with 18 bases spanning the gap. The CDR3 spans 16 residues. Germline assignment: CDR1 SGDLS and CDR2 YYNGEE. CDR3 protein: CASSPQSPGYNYGYTF. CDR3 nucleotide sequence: TGTGCCAGCAGCCCTCAGTCCCCAGGGTACAACTATGGCTACACCTTC.

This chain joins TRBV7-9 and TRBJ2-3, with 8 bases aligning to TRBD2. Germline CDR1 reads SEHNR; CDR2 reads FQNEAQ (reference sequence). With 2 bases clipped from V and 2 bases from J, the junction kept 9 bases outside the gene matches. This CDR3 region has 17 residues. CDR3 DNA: TGTGCCAGCAGCTTAATGCGACTAGCGTCACACACAGATACGCAGTATTTT. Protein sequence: CASSLMRLASHTDTQYF. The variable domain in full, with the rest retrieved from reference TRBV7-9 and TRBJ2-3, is DTGVSQNPRHKITKRGQNVTFRCDPISEHNRLYWYRQTLGQGPEFLTYFQNEAQLEKSRLLSDRFSAERPKGSFSTLEIQRTEQGDSAMYLCASSLMRLASHTDTQYFGPGTRLTVL.